The next 19 T cell receptor beta chains were all read from a single sample in a study of a mutant IDH1 vaccine in newly diagnosed glioma. The time point: week 47, end of study. Vaccination used 300 ug of mutant IDH1 20-mer peptide per dose, with topical imiquimod. Their antigens remain unidentified. The protocol was immunoSEQ multiplex PCR, while the TCRdb copy is restricted to in-frame clones and leaves out a portion. This table has about 59,000 clones, roughly four fifths appearing once. The specimen was PBMCs, collected from a glioma patient whose treatment included an IDH1 peptide vaccine. These receptors all stem from a man aged 25 to 40 with glioma.

V and J are TRBV19 and TRBJ2-2; a possible D gene is TRBD2 (6 bases). Germline V gives CDR1 LNHDA, CDR2 SQIVND (reference sequence). Trimming removed 10 bases from V and 4 bases from J, with 19 bases in between. This CDR3 region has 15 residues. Here the CDR3 reads CATARERWATGELFF. DNA of the CDR3: TGTGCCACCGCGCGGGAACGTTGGGCCACCGGGGAGCTGTTTTTT.

This clone came up a few times. The chain carries TRBV5-1 and TRBJ1-3; the D is unclear. V was pared by 2 bases and J by 0 bases, with 15 bases between. CDR1 SGHRS and CDR2 YFSETQ come from the germline V gene. The CDR3 spans 17 residues. CDR3 in DNA: TGCGCCAGCAGCTTTGGTCTTCCGGAGAGCTCTGGAAACACCATATATTTT. It is translated as CASSFGLPESSGNTIYF.

The chain has TRBV6-6 and TRBJ2-7; D unclear. Deletions cut 0 bases from V and 3 bases from J, with 12 bases between. Looked up from germline, CDR1 is MNHNY and CDR2 is SVGAGI (reference sequence). CDR3 length: 15 amino acids. CDR3 bases: TGTGCCAGCAGTTACTCGACCCCGATCGACTACGAGCAGTACTTC. It codes for CASSYSTPIDYEQYF.

This chain connects TRBV4-1 to TRBJ2-1; D gene unclear. CDR3 length: 14 amino acids. CDR1 and CDR2 (germline): MGHRA, YSYEKL. With 2 bases removed from V and 10 bases from J, the gap between germline ends came to 15 bases. The CDR3 reads CASSQRHNPGEQFF. The CDR3 nucleotides are TGCGCCAGCAGCCAACGCCACAACCCCGGGGAGCAGTTCTTC.

The V call is TRBV5-4, the J call TRBJ2-1; D may be TRBD1 or TRBD2 (6 bases each). The germline V gene has CDR1 SGHNT and CDR2 YYREEE (reference sequence). V was pared by 0 bases and J by 0 bases, with 16 bases between. This CDR3 has 18 amino acids. The CDR3 DNA is TGTGCCAGCAGCTTGGCCTGGTCGGGGGCTAGCTCCTACAATGAGCAGTTCTTC. Translated: CASSLAWSGASSYNEQFF. The whole variable domain, filled in from reference TRBV5-4 and TRBJ2-1, reads ETGVTQSPTHLIKTRGQQVTLRCSSQSGHNTVSWYQQALGQGPQFIFQYYREEENGRGNFPPRFSGLQFPNYSSELNVNALELDDSALYLCASSLAWSGASSYNEQFFGPGTRLTVL.

The CDR3 loop reads CASSPPRRPQHF. The CDR3 bases are TGTGCCAGCAGCCCCCCCCGGCGGCCCCAGCATTTT. V gene TRBV28 combines with J gene TRBJ1-5; D uncertain. The CDR3 runs to 12 residues. Looked up from germline, CDR1 is MDHEN and CDR2 is SYDVKM. Trimming left V 6 bases short and J 9 bases short, with 12 bases between.

J is TRBJ2-5 and V is TRBV29-1; D unclear. Germline CDR1 SQVTM, CDR2 ANQGSEA. The CDR3 has 15 residues. V lost 4 bases and J lost 2, with 17 bases in between. Written as DNA, the CDR3 is TGCAGCGTTGGCCTAATGTTGGCGGAGCAAGAGACCCAGTACTTC. Translation: CSVGLMLAEQETQYF.

The chain combines TRBV6-1 with TRBJ2-1; 8 nucleotides agree with TRBD2. CDR3 length: 14 residues. The germline CDR1 and CDR2 sequences are MNHNS and SASEGT. The junction had 9 bases not matched to a gene; V was cut back by 5 bases and J by 9 bases. The CDR3 spells CASSPRVAGTEQFF. The CDR3 nucleotides read TGTGCCAGCAGTCCGCGGGTAGCGGGAACTGAGCAGTTCTTC.

This clone has just a few counts. In DNA, the CDR3 is TGTGCCAGCAGCCCAAGGACGGAGGGGACAACTAATGAAAAACTGTTTTTT. It specifies CASSPRTEGTTNEKLFF. The chain combines TRBV4-2 with TRBJ1-4; tentative D call: TRBD1 (5 bases). CDR3 length: 17 residues. V was pared by 4 bases and J by 0 bases, with 15 bases between. Germline V gene lookup returns CDR1 LGHNA and CDR2 YNFKEQ.

This chain links TRBV7-6 with TRBJ2-3; a possible D gene is TRBD2 (6 bases). CDR1 SGHVS and CDR2 FNYEAQ come from the germline V gene. The CDR3 length is 16 residues. With 5 bases removed from V and 2 bases from J, the gap between germline ends came to 17 bases. CDR3 coding DNA: TGTGCCAGCAGCCCAGAGGGAGGAATCTCCACAGATACGCAGTATTTT. It specifies CASSPEGGISTDTQYF.

This sequence joins TRBV27 and TRBJ2-7; D is uncertain. V lost 2 bases and J 0 bases, leaving 14 bases between the germline ends. Germline CDR1 MNHEY, CDR2 SMNVEV (reference sequence). The CDR3 consists of 16 residues. The CDR3 DNA reads TGTGCCAGCAGTTTAGGATCCCCCACATTCTCCTACGAGCAGTACTTC. Protein: CASSLGSPTFSYEQYF.

This clone has a handful of counts. V is TRBV18 and J is TRBJ1-1; D remains unclear. This CDR3 is 13 amino acids long. Between the trimmed V and J ends, which lost 0 bases and 7 bases, there was a span of 9 bases. Germline CDR1 is KGHSH and CDR2 is LQKENI. Here the CDR3 DNA reads TGTGCCAGCTCACCACCGCTAGGATATGAAGCTTTCTTT. It is translated as CASSPPLGYEAFF.

The genes are TRBV10-3 and TRBJ1-2; possibly TRBD1 for D (5 bases). Germline assignment: CDR1 ENHRY and CDR2 SYGVKD. The CDR3 has 13 residues. V shed 8 bases and J shed 3 bases, with 13 bases lying between them. CDR3 in amino acids: CAIWEGLDYGYTF. The CDR3 DNA sequence: TGTGCCATCTGGGAGGGGCTCGACTATGGCTACACCTTC.

The chain carries TRBV5-8 and TRBJ2-7; no reliable D call. V was shortened by 1 base and J by 3 bases, with 14 bases between the two germline ends. The CDR3 covers 15 residues. CDR1 is SGHTS and CDR2 is YDEGEE in the germline V gene. The CDR3 loop reads CASSLLGGHGYEQYF. CDR3 bases: TGTGCCAGCAGCTTGTTGGGTGGTCATGGCTACGAGCAGTACTTC.

The chain has TRBV19 and TRBJ1-1, with D tentatively TRBD1 (5 bases). CDR3 length: 13 amino acids. Between the trimmed V and J ends, which lost 9 bases and 7 bases, there was a span of 18 bases. Germline lookup yields CDR1 LNHDA and CDR2 SQIVND (reference sequence). As DNA, the CDR3 is TGTGCCAGCACCAGGGTAAGGCTTAGTGAAGCTTTCTTT. As protein: CASTRVRLSEAFF. The complete variable domain, with remaining parts taken from reference TRBV19 and TRBJ1-1, reads DGGITQSPKYLFRKEGQNVTLSCEQNLNHDAMYWYRQDPGQGLRLIYYSQIVNDFQKGDIAEGYSVSREKKESFPLTVTSAQKNPTAFYLCASTRVRLSEAFFGQGTRLTVV.

CDR3 sequence (DNA): TGTGCCAGCAGCGGCCTGAACAGGGAAAGCTATGGCTACACCTTC. Translated: CASSGLNRESYGYTF. The chain uses TRBV9 and TRBJ1-2; D is perhaps TRBD1 (6 bases). Germline V gene lookup returns CDR1 SGDLS and CDR2 YYNGEE. The CDR3 contains 15 residues. Deletions cut 3 bases from V and 4 bases from J, with 16 bases between.

The chain recombines TRBV9 with TRBJ1-2; D not certain. The V gene lost 3 bases and the J gene lost 4 bases, with 10 bases spanning the gap. The germline V gene encodes CDR1 SGDLS and CDR2 YYNGEE. The length of the CDR3 is 13 residues. CDR3 nucleotide sequence: TGTGCCAGCAGCGCCTTGGAGTCCTATGGCTACACCTTC. This sequence encodes CASSALESYGYTF.

The chain has TRBV28 and TRBJ1-2; D gene uncertain. Trimming cost V 7 bases and J 4 bases, with 7 bases left between them. The CDR3 runs 11 residues. Germline lookup yields CDR1 MDHEN and CDR2 SYDVKM. This CDR3 is CASTDGYGYTF. In nucleotides, the CDR3 is TGTGCCAGCACCGACGGCTATGGCTACACCTTC.

This clone was observed a handful of times. The V and J genes are TRBV7-9 and TRBJ1-1; D remains unclear. Trimming removed 2 bases from V and 3 bases from J, with 13 bases in between. Germline-derived CDR1 and CDR2 are SEHNR and FQNEAQ (reference sequence). This CDR3 region has 15 residues. CDR3 region: CASSLSRVSDTEAFF. As DNA, the CDR3 is TGTGCCAGCAGCTTATCACGGGTTTCGGACACTGAAGCTTTCTTT.